This passage covers 32 T cell receptor beta chains from one sample sequenced in a study of shared clonotypes between healthy human individuals. Sequencing was performed with immunoSEQ multiplex PCR; in TCRdb, only in-frame clones are kept and a portion is missing. Among 450,000 to 550,000 clones listed, 75% to 85% were seen once. The sample comprised PBMCs. These receptors all stem from a woman aged 40 to 50 in good health. Some clones in this sample may be carry-over from other donors' samples.

This clone was observed a handful of times. The gene calls are TRBV6-5 and TRBJ1-1; D remains unclear. V was trimmed by 2 bases and J by 3 bases, leaving 7 bases between them. CDR3 length: 13 amino acids. Germline V CDR1 and CDR2: MNHEY, SVGAGI. DNA for the CDR3: TGTGCCAGCAGTTACGAGTACGACACTGAAGCTTTCTTT. This encodes CASSYEYDTEAFF.

The V call is TRBV28, the J call TRBJ1-5; the D gene is possibly TRBD1 (5 bases). Germline loops: CDR1 MDHEN, CDR2 SYDVKM. V lost 8 bases, J lost 4 bases, and 21 bases lay in between. The CDR3 contains 16 residues. The CDR3: CASSPAGHIGNQPQHF. The CDR3 coding sequence is TGTGCCAGCTCCCCGGCAGGACATATCGGTAATCAGCCCCAGCATTTT.

The rearrangement uses TRBV30 and TRBJ2-5; D unresolved. From germline, CDR1 is GTSNPN and CDR2 SVGIG (reference sequence). The ends were cut back, 2 bases at V and 3 bases at J, with 10 bases in the middle. This CDR3 comprises 13 residues. The CDR3 DNA is TGTGCCTGGAGTAGAGGCGGAAAAGAGACCCAGTACTTC. This sequence encodes CAWSRGGKETQYF.

The V gene is TRBV5-8, the J gene TRBJ2-7; weak D call: TRBD2 (5 bases). The CDR3 runs 13 residues. V gave up 0 bases and J gave up 4 bases, with 8 bases separating them. Germline-derived CDR1 and CDR2 are SGHTS and YDEGEE. This CDR3 reads CASSLGRFYEQYF. The CDR3 coding sequence is TGTGCCAGCAGCTTGGGGAGGTTTTACGAGCAGTACTTC.

The CDR3, as DNA: TGTGCCAGCAGTTTTTCGGGACAGGGCCTAGGGGGATACACTGAAGCTTTCTTT. Amino acids: CASSFSGQGLGGYTEAFF. The chain couples TRBV28 to TRBJ1-1; 9 nucleotides match TRBD1. CDR1 and CDR2 from the germline V gene are MDHEN and SYDVKM. V was clipped by 3 bases and J by 3 bases; unmatched bases: 14. The CDR3 is 18 residues long. The whole variable domain, filled in from reference TRBV28 and TRBJ1-1, reads DVKVTQSSRYLVKRTGEKVFLECVQDMDHENMFWYRQDPGLGLRLIYFSYDVKMKEKGDIPEGYSVSREKKERFSLILESASTNQTSMYLCASSFSGQGLGGYTEAFFGQGTRLTVV.

The V and J genes are TRBV5-1 and TRBJ2-1; D is perhaps TRBD2 (6 bases). Per the germline V gene, CDR1 is SGHRS and CDR2 is YFSETQ. CDR3 length equals 15 residues. V gave up 0 bases and J gave up 8 bases, with 15 bases separating them. The CDR3 sequence is CASSLALTSMYEQFF. As DNA, the CDR3 is TGCGCCAGCAGCTTGGCCCTAACTAGCATGTATGAGCAGTTCTTC.

The J gene is TRBJ1-5, the V gene TRBV4-2; the D is unclear. The CDR3 is made up of 16 amino acids. Looked up from germline, CDR1 is LGHNA and CDR2 is YNFKEQ. Trimming shortened V by 0 bases and J by 7 bases, and 16 bases separated the two germline ends. The chain's CDR3 is CASSQDGEGMGQPQHF. CDR3 nucleotide sequence: TGTGCCAGCAGCCAAGATGGGGAGGGTATGGGGCAGCCCCAGCATTTT.

V and J are TRBV9 and TRBJ2-1; 10 nucleotides align to TRBD2. The CDR3 sequence is 16 residues long. Unmatched junction bases numbered 7, after V lost 3 bases and J lost 4 bases. Germline V gene lookup returns CDR1 SGDLS and CDR2 YYNGEE. The CDR3 DNA reads TGTGCCAGCAGCGCCGCCGGGACTAGCGTATACAATGAGCAGTTCTTC. It specifies CASSAAGTSVYNEQFF.

V is TRBV10-1 and J is TRBJ2-7; 7 bases map to TRBD2. The ends lost 5 bases at V and 6 bases at J; junction bases unmatched: 1. Germline loops: CDR1 WNHNN, CDR2 SYGVQD (reference sequence). The length of the CDR3 is 11 residues. The CDR3 DNA reads TGCGCCAGCAGTCCGGGGGGCGAGCAGTACTTC. This gives the protein CASSPGGEQYF.

The chain recombines TRBV7-2 with TRBJ2-7; weak D call: TRBD1 (6 bases). Germline V gene sequence: CDR1 SGHTA, CDR2 FQGNSA. Between the trimmed V and J ends, which lost 3 bases and 1 base, there was a span of 13 bases. CDR3 length: 15 residues. The CDR3 nucleotides read TGTGCCAGCAGCTTGCGGCAGGGGTCTTCCTACGAGCAGTACTTC. Protein sequence: CASSLRQGSSYEQYF.

This chain joins TRBV7-3 and TRBJ2-7, with D perhaps being TRBD1 or TRBD2 (5 bases each). V lost 5 bases to trimming and J lost 4 bases, with 15 bases between them. Germline V gives CDR1 SGHTA, CDR2 FQGTGA. CDR3 size: 14 residues. CDR3 coding DNA: TGTGCCAGCAGCCCCTCGGGGCAGCCTTACGAGCAGTACTTC. This gives the protein CASSPSGQPYEQYF.

This chain joins TRBV19 and TRBJ2-1, with TRBD2 identical over 9 bases. Germline V gene data show CDR1 as LNHDA and CDR2 as SQIVND (reference sequence). V lost 3 bases and J lost 1; bases outside the gene matches: 4. The CDR3 is made up of 16 amino acids. The CDR3 is CASSISAGGSYNEQFF. The CDR3 coding sequence is TGTGCCAGTAGTATTTCAGCGGGAGGTTCCTACAATGAGCAGTTCTTC. The variable domain in full, with the rest retrieved from reference TRBV19 and TRBJ2-1, is DGGITQSPKYLFRKEGQNVTLSCEQNLNHDAMYWYRQDPGQGLRLIYYSQIVNDFQKGDIAEGYSVSREKKESFPLTVTSAQKNPTAFYLCASSISAGGSYNEQFFGPGTRLTVL.

The chain carries TRBV10-3 and TRBJ1-1, with a tentative D call TRBD1 (5 bases). V lost 11 bases and J 4 bases, leaving 20 bases between the germline ends. Germline CDR1 is ENHRY and CDR2 is SYGVKD. The CDR3 totals 14 residues. CDR3 sequence reads: CASQVSTGVTEAFF. CDR3 in DNA: TGTGCCTCTCAGGTCAGTACAGGAGTCACTGAAGCTTTCTTT.

This chain links TRBV5-1 with TRBJ2-1; 12 positions match TRBD2. V dropped 0 bases and J dropped 11; count of bases not matched to a gene: 6. The germline CDR1 and CDR2 sequences are SGHRS and YFSETQ. This CDR3 comprises 15 residues. This CDR3 is CASSLDRTSGNQQFF. The CDR3 region has the DNA TGCGCCAGCAGCTTGGATAGGACTAGCGGGAATCAGCAGTTCTTC.

Of note for this clone: Relative to the germline gene, one junction end is altered; a read error may explain this. The same CDR3 arises from other DNA sequences in this sample as well. The chain uses TRBV7-9 and TRBJ1-2; D gene uncertain. This CDR3 has 14 residues. The germline V gene has CDR1 SEHNR and CDR2 FQNEAQ (reference sequence). For the CDR3, the DNA is TGTGCCAGTAGCTTAGATGTCGGAAGCTATGGCTACACCTTC. Translation: CASSLDVGSYGYTF.

This chain links TRBV7-2 with TRBJ2-5; 7 bases are a match to TRBD2. Trimming took 4 bases from V and 2 from J; bases not matched to a gene: 16. The CDR3 contains 18 residues. Germline V gives CDR1 SGHTA, CDR2 FQGNSA. For the CDR3, the DNA is TGTGCCAGCAGCTCAAAAGGAAGGGGAGGGCCTTGGCAAGAGACCCAGTACTTC. Translated: CASSSKGRGGPWQETQYF.

The chain couples TRBV7-9 to TRBJ2-1; 10 nucleotides align to TRBD2. The junction had 8 bases not matched to a gene; V was cut back by 4 bases and J by 8 bases. CDR3 length: 15 residues. Germline-derived CDR1 and CDR2 are SEHNR and FQNEAQ (reference sequence). The CDR3 DNA reads as TGTGCCAGCAGCTACACTAGCGGGAAGGCCCATGAGCAGTTCTTC. Protein product: CASSYTSGKAHEQFF.

This chain uses TRBV18 with TRBJ2-7, with unresolved D. Germline CDR1 reads KGHSH; CDR2 reads LQKENI. The CDR3 is 13 amino acids. The V gene lost 3 bases and the J gene lost 2 bases, with 8 bases spanning the gap. The CDR3: CASSPDLTYEQYF. The DNA for the CDR3 is TGTGCCAGCTCACCGGACCTAACCTACGAGCAGTACTTC.

Details on this clone: The junction differs from germline at one of its ends, possibly a read error. The rearrangement links TRBV7-7 to TRBJ2-3; D may correspond to TRBD1 or TRBD2 (6 bases each). From germline, CDR1 is SSHAT and CDR2 FNYEAQ (reference sequence). The CDR3 contains 15 residues. Here the CDR3 DNA reads TGTGCTAGCAGCTTAGGAGGGGGGAGTGGAGATACGCAGTATTTT. Protein product: CASSLGGGSGDTQYF.

The chain carries TRBV4-2 and TRBJ1-5; D remains ambiguous. Trimming removed 1 base at V and 2 bases at J, with 12 bases between. CDR1 and CDR2 from the germline V gene are LGHNA and YNFKEQ. This CDR3 has 16 residues. CDR3 region: CASSQATGLGNQPQHF. CDR3 in DNA: TGTGCCAGCAGCCAAGCTACGGGCCTGGGCAATCAGCCCCAGCATTTT.

CDR3 region: CASSPIPVPYNEQFF. The DNA for the CDR3 is TGTGCCAGTAGTCCCATCCCAGTTCCCTACAATGAGCAGTTCTTC. The chain carries TRBV19 and TRBJ2-1; D gene unclear. The germline V and J ends were trimmed by 5 bases and 2 bases, with 13 bases remaining between them. The CDR3 runs 15 residues. Germline assignment: CDR1 LNHDA and CDR2 SQIVND (reference sequence).

This clone occurred once. V and J are TRBV11-3 and TRBJ2-2; TRBD2 matches 8 bases. Germline CDR1 SGHNT, CDR2 YENEEA. The length of the CDR3 is 14 residues. With V trimmed by 6 bases and J by 5 bases, 5 bases remained unmatched. CDR3 sequence (DNA): TGTGCCAGCAGTGGAGCGGGAGTTACCGGGGAGCTGTTTTTT. Its protein is CASSGAGVTGELFF.

The J gene is TRBJ2-7, the V gene TRBV5-1, with D perhaps TRBD1 (6 bases). The CDR3 length is 16 residues. V lost 2 bases, J lost 3 bases, and 18 bases lay in between. Germline V gene sequence: CDR1 SGHRS, CDR2 YFSETQ. Written as DNA, the CDR3 is TGCGCCAGCAGCTTAGTCCTGGGGGCTGCGAGCTACGAGCAGTACTTC. It codes for CASSLVLGAASYEQYF.

This CDR3 reads CASSYQVTNEKLFF. In DNA, the CDR3 is TGTGCCAGCAGCTATCAGGTCACTAATGAAAAACTGTTTTTT. V and J are TRBV11-2 and TRBJ1-4; D not resolved. With 4 bases removed from V and 2 bases from J, the gap between germline ends came to 8 bases. The CDR3 totals 14 residues. CDR1 SGHAT and CDR2 FQNNGV come from the germline V gene.

This clone occurred once. This chain links TRBV28 with TRBJ2-3; 7 nucleotides align to TRBD2. Trimming at V came to 5 bases and at J to 2 bases, leaving 13 bases not matched to a gene. This CDR3 is built from 17 residues. Germline values: CDR1 MDHEN, CDR2 SYDVKM. The CDR3 region is CASSTIPGTMYTDTQYF. CDR3 in DNA: TGTGCCAGCAGTACCATACCCGGGACTATGTACACAGATACGCAGTATTTT.

Notes on this clone: A far more abundant clone sits one base away, making this likely a read error. The rearrangement uses TRBV28 and TRBJ1-2; D perhaps matches TRBD1 (5 bases). Germline V gives CDR1 MDHEN, CDR2 SYDVKM. The CDR3 contains 14 residues. CDR3 nucleotide sequence: TGTGCCGGCAGTTTGGGGGACGCCTCGTATGGCTACACCTTC. Protein product: CAGSLGDASYGYTF.

The DNA for the CDR3 is TGTGCCAGCAGCTTAACTAGCGGGAGGGTTTCCGGGGAGCTGTTTTTT. Protein product: CASSLTSGRVSGELFF. The chain employs TRBV5-8 and TRBJ2-2, with 13 bases matching TRBD2. V was clipped by 2 bases and J by 6 bases; unmatched bases: 4. The length of the CDR3 is 16 residues. Germline V gene lookup returns CDR1 SGHTS and CDR2 YDEGEE.

The rearrangement uses TRBV5-5 and TRBJ2-5; D gene unclear. V was trimmed by 0 bases and J by 5 bases, leaving 8 bases between them. The CDR3 contains 13 residues. CDR1 is SGHKS and CDR2 is YYEKEE in the germline V gene (reference sequence). DNA of the CDR3: TGTGCCAGCAGCTTGGAAACTGTCGAGACCCAGTACTTC. The encoded protein is CASSLETVETQYF.

The CDR3, as DNA: TGTGCCAGCAGTCCACGGACAGGCATGTATACGCAGTATTTT. Protein product: CASSPRTGMYTQYF. The V call is TRBV28, the J call TRBJ2-3; TRBD1 matches 7 bases. Germline V gene lookup returns CDR1 MDHEN and CDR2 SYDVKM. This CDR3 contains 14 residues. The V and J ends lost 5 bases and 7 bases, in that order; junction bases with no gene match: 9.

The chain is built from TRBV28 and TRBJ2-2; D is possibly TRBD1 or TRBD2 (5 bases each). The germline CDR1 and CDR2 sequences are MDHEN and SYDVKM. This CDR3 is built from 17 residues. Trimming took 6 bases from V and 3 from J, leaving 20 bases between them. CDR3 amino acids: CASRDLLGDQDTGELFF. DNA of the CDR3: TGTGCCAGCAGGGACCTTTTGGGGGACCAAGACACCGGGGAGCTGTTTTTT.

This clone was found a few times. Here the CDR3 reads CASNANTEAFF. CDR3 nucleotide sequence: TGTGCCAGCAACGCAAACACTGAAGCTTTCTTT. The rearrangement joins TRBV28 to TRBJ1-1; D not resolved. The length of the CDR3 is 11 residues. The V and J ends lost 7 bases and 2 bases respectively, with 5 bases between them. In germline, CDR1 is MDHEN, CDR2 SYDVKM.

The chain links TRBV7-3 to TRBJ2-1, with 10 bases matching TRBD2. After removal of 5 bases from V and 8 bases from J, the junction contained 9 bases not matched to a gene. In germline, CDR1 is SGHTA, CDR2 FQGTGA. The CDR3 is made up of 15 amino acids. The CDR3 nucleotides read TGTGCCAGCAGCAACTCACTAGCGGGAAGGTATGAGCAGTTCTTC. Translated, it gives CASSNSLAGRYEQFF. Combining the CDR3 with reference TRBV7-3 and TRBJ2-1 gives the whole variable domain GAGVSQTPSNKVTEKGKYVELRCDPISGHTALYWYRQSLGQGPEFLIYFQGTGAADDSGLPNDRFFAVRPEGSVSTLKIQRTERGDSAVYLCASSNSLAGRYEQFFGPGTRLTVL.